A single sample gave rise to the 4 T cell receptor beta chains below, sequenced in a study of OX40 agonist ivuxolimab in advanced cancers. Repertoires were generated with immunoSEQ multiplex PCR, while TCRdb's copy carries only in-frame clones and drops some. The sample comprises 30,000 to 40,000 clones, about 88% of which are singletons, and less than 55% rests with the top ten. The specimen was CD4+ or CD8+ T cells sorted from blood, collected in a trial of the OX40 agonist ivuxolimab. These receptor sequences come from an adult with an advanced solid tumor such as melanoma, head and neck, liver or kidney cancer.

V is TRBV9 and J is TRBJ1-5, with 9 bases lining up with TRBD1. Germline loops: CDR1 SGDLS, CDR2 YYNGEE. The CDR3 has 14 amino acids. Germline trimming cut 3 bases from V and 2 bases from J; bases unmatched to any gene: 0. The CDR3, as DNA: TGTGCCAGCAGCGGACAGGGGGGCAATCAGCCCCAGCATTTT. Translated, it gives CASSGQGGNQPQHF.

The chain uses TRBV9 and TRBJ1-4; a possible D gene is TRBD1 (6 bases). The germline V and J ends were trimmed by 0 bases and 5 bases, with 11 bases remaining between them. Germline-derived CDR1 and CDR2 are SGDLS and YYNGEE. This CDR3 region has 15 residues. Here the CDR3 reads CASSVGGDTNEKLFF. CDR3 DNA: TGTGCCAGCAGCGTAGGGGGGGACACAAATGAAAAACTGTTTTTT.

The rearrangement joins TRBV19 to TRBJ2-3, with TRBD1 matching over 9 bases. The CDR3 covers 17 residues. Trimming cost V 1 base and J 6 bases; bases outside gene matches: 11. The germline V gene has CDR1 LNHDA and CDR2 SQIVND (reference sequence). The CDR3 is CASSIVEGTGLSDTQYF. Here the CDR3 DNA reads TGTGCCAGTAGTATAGTAGAGGGGACAGGGTTATCCGATACGCAGTATTTT.

The rearrangement links TRBV6-5 to TRBJ2-7, with D possibly TRBD2 on 5 matching bases. V lost 8 bases and J lost 7, with 18 bases in between. The CDR3 has 13 amino acids. Germline V gene sequence: CDR1 MNHEY, CDR2 SVGAGI. The CDR3 loop reads CASRLRTPSEQYF. In nucleotides, the CDR3 is TGTGCCAGCCGATTACGGACTCCCTCGGAGCAGTACTTC.